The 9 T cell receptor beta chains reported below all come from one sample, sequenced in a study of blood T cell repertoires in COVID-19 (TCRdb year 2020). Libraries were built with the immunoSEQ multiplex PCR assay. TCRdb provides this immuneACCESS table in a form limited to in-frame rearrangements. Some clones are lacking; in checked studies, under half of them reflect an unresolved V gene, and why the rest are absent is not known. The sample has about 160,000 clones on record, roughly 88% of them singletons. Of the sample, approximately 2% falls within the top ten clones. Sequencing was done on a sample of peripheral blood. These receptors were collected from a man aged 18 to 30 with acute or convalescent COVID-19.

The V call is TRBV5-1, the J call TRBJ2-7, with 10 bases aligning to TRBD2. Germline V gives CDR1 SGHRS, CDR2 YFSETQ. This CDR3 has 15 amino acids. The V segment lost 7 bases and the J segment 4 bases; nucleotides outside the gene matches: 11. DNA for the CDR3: TGCGCCAGCGGGAGTAGCGGGAGGTACAAGTACGAGCAGTACTTC. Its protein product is CASGSSGRYKYEQYF.

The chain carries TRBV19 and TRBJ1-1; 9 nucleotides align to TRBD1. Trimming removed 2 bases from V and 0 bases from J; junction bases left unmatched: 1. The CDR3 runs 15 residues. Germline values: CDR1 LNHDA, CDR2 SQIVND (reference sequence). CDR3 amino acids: CASSITGGLNTEAFF. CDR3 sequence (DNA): TGTGCCAGTAGTATAACAGGGGGCCTGAACACTGAAGCTTTCTTT.

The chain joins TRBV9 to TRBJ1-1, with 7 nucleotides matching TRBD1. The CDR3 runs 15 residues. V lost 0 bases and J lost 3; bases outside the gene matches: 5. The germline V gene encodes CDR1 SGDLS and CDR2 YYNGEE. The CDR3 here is CASSVEAQGDTEAFF. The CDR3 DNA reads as TGTGCCAGCAGCGTAGAGGCCCAGGGGGACACTGAAGCTTTCTTT.

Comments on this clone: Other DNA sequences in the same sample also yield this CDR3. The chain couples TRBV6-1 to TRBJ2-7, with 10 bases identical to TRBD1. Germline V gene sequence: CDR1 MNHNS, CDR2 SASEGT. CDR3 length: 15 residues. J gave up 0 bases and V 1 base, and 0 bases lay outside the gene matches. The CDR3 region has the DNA TGTGCCAGCAGTGAAGGGACAGGGGGCTCCTACGAGCAGTACTTC. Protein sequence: CASSEGTGGSYEQYF.

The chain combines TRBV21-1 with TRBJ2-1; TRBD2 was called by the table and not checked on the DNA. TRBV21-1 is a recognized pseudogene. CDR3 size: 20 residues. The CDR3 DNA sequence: TGTGCCAGCAGCAACCAGGGAGCGGGGGGACTAGAAACGGGGTACAATGAGCAGTTCTTC. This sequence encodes CASSNQGAGGLETGYNEQFF.

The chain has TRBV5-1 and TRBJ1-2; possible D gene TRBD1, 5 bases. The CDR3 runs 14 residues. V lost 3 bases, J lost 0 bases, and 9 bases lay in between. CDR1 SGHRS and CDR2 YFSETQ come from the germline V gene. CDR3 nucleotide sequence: TGCGCCAGCAGCTCGTGGACAACTAACTATGGCTACACCTTC. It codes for CASSSWTTNYGYTF.

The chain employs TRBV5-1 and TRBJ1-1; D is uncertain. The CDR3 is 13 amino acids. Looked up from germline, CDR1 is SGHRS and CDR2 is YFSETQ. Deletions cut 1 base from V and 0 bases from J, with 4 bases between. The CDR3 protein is CASSLWLNTEAFF. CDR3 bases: TGCGCCAGCAGCTTGTGGCTGAACACTGAAGCTTTCTTT.

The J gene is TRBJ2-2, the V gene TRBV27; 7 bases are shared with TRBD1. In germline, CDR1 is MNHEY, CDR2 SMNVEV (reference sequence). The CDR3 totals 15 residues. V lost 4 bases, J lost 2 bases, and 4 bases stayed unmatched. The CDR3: CASSSRGSNTGELFF. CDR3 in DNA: TGTGCCAGCAGTTCCAGGGGGTCAAACACCGGGGAGCTGTTTTTT.

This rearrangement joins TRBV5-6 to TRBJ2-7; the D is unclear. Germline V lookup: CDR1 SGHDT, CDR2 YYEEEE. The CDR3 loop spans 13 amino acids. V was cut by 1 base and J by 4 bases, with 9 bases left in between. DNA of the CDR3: TGTGCCAGCAGCTTGCCAATGAGATACGAGCAGTACTTC. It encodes CASSLPMRYEQYF.